The 3 T cell receptor beta chains in this list originate from one sample, sequenced in a study of OX40 agonist ivuxolimab in advanced cancers. The repertoire was sequenced with immunoSEQ multiplex PCR; TCRdb's copy has only in-frame clones and lacks some. The table has tens of thousands of clones, around 80% seen once. The sequencing here drew on CD4+ or CD8+ T cells sorted from blood, taken in a trial of the OX40 agonist ivuxolimab. These receptors were collected from an adult with an advanced solid tumor such as melanoma, head and neck, liver or kidney cancer.

The V call is TRBV7-3, the J call TRBJ2-2; 10 nucleotides line up with TRBD2. CDR3 length: 15 residues. Germline-derived CDR1 and CDR2 are SGHTA and FQGTGA. The V gene end was trimmed by 2 bases and the J gene end by 7 bases; junction bases not matched to a gene: 4. The CDR3 here is CASSLVSSGGGELFF. CDR3 DNA sequence: TGTGCCAGCAGCTTAGTGTCTAGCGGGGGCGGGGAGCTGTTTTTT.

The chain has TRBV7-2 and TRBJ2-3; 7 bases match TRBD2. Germline-derived CDR1 and CDR2 are SGHTA and FQGNSA. The CDR3 runs to 16 residues. Unmatched junction bases numbered 8, after V lost 0 bases and J lost 5 bases. Written as DNA, the CDR3 is TGTGCCAGCAGCTTAGCGGGAGGGCTCAGTAGAGATACGCAGTATTTT. Protein: CASSLAGGLSRDTQYF.

The rearrangement joins TRBV7-2 to TRBJ2-7; D unclear. This CDR3 has 14 residues. Germline V CDR1 and CDR2: SGHTA, FQGNSA. V lost 5 bases and J lost 6, with 17 bases in between. The chain's CDR3 is CASSRPRLGGEQYF. The CDR3 region has the DNA TGTGCCAGCAGCCGCCCACGGCTCGGTGGCGAGCAGTACTTC.